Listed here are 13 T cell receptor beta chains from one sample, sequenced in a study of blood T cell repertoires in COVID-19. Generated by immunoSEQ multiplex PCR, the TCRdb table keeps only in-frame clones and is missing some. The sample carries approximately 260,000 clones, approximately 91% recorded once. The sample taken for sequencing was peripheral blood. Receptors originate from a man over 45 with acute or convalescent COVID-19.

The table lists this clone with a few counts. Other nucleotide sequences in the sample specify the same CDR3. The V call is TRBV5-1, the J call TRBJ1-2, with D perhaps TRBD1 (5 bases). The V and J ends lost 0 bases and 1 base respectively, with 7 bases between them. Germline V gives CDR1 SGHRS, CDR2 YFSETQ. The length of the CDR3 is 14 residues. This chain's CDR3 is CASSLAGGNYGYTF. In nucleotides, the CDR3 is TGCGCCAGCAGCTTGGCCGGGGGTAACTATGGCTACACCTTC.

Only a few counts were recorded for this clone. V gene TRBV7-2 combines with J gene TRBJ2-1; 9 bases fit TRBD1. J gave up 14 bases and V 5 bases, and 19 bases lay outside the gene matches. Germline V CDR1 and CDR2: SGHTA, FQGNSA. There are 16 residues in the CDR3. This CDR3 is CASSPPPGQGKGPEFF. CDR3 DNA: TGTGCCAGCAGCCCTCCTCCGGGACAGGGCAAGGGACCGGAGTTCTTC.

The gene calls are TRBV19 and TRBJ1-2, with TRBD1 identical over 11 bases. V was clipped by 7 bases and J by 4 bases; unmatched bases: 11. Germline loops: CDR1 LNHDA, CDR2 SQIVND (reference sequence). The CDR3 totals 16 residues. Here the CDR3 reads CASKVPGTGGSYGYTF. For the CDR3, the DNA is TGTGCCAGTAAAGTGCCCGGGACAGGGGGGAGCTATGGCTACACCTTC.

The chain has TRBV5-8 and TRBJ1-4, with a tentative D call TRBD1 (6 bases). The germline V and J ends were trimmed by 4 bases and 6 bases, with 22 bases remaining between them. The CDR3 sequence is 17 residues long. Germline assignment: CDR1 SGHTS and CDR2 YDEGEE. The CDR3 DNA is TGTGCCAGCAGCACCGATTACCCAGGGGTAGAGTATGAAAAACTGTTTTTT. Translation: CASSTDYPGVEYEKLFF.

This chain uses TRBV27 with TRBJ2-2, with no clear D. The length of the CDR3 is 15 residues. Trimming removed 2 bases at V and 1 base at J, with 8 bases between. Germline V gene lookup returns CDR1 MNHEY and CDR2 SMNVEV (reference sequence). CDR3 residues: CASSLHRQNTGELFF. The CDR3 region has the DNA TGTGCCAGCAGTTTACATCGACAGAACACCGGGGAGCTGTTTTTT.

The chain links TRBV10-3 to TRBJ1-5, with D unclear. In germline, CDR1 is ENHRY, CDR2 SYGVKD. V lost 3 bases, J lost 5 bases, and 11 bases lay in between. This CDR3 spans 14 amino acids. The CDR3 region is CAISDFVSDQPQHF. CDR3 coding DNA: TGTGCCATCAGTGACTTCGTTTCAGATCAGCCCCAGCATTTT.

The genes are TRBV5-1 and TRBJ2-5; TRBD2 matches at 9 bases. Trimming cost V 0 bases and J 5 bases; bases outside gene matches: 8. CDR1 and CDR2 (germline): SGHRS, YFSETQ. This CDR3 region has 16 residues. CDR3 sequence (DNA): TGCGCCAGCAGCTTGGCGCGCGGGGGGGCCCCCGAGACCCAGTACTTC. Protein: CASSLARGGAPETQYF.

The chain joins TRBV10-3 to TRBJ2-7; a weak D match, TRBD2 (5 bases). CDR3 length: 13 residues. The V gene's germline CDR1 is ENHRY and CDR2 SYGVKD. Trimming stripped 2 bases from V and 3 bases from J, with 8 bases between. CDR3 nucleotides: TGTGCCATCAGTGAGCCGACTAACTACGAGCAGTACTTC. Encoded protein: CAISEPTNYEQYF.

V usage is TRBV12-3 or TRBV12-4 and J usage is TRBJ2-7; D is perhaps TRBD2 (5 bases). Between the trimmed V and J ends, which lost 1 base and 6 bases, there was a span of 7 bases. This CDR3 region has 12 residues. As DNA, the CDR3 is TGTGCCAGCAGTTTAGGAGGGCCCGAGCAGTACTTC. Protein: CASSLGGPEQYF.

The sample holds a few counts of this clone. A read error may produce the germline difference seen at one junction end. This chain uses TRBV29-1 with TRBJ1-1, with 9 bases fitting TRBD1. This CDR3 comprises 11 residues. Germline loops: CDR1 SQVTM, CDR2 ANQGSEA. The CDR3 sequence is CSTRTGADAFF. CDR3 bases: TGCAGCACCCGGACAGGGGCTGATGCTTTCTTT.

CDR3 amino acids: CAWSVRDWETEAFF. As DNA, the CDR3 is TGTGCCTGGAGTGTACGGGATTGGGAGACTGAAGCTTTCTTT. This chain connects TRBV30 to TRBJ1-1; D not resolved. Trimming removed 0 bases at V and 5 bases at J, with 13 bases between. In germline, CDR1 is GTSNPN, CDR2 SVGIG (reference sequence). The CDR3 extends over 14 amino acids.

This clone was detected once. CDR3 bases: TGTGCCAGCTCACCCCGAGAAGCGGGGGCAGGAACTGAAGCTTTCTTT. Translated, it gives CASSPREAGAGTEAFF. This rearrangement joins TRBV18 to TRBJ1-1; a possible D gene is TRBD1 (6 bases). CDR3 length: 16 residues. CDR1 and CDR2 from the germline V gene are KGHSH and LQKENI. V lost 3 bases and J 5 bases, leaving 19 bases between the germline ends.

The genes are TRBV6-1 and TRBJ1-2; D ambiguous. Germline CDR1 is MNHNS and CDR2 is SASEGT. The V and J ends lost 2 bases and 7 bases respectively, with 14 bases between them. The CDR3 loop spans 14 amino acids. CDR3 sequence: CASSELQVAGGYTF. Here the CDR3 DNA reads TGTGCCAGCAGTGAACTCCAAGTGGCGGGTGGCTACACCTTC.